A selection of T cell receptor beta chains follows, all from one sample in a study of shared clonotypes between healthy human individuals. Sequencing was performed with immunoSEQ multiplex PCR; in TCRdb, only in-frame clones are kept and a portion is missing. Of around 580,000 clones listed, 95% to 98% are singletons. The sequencing input was naive CD8+ T cells sorted from blood. The origin of the receptors is a man younger than 45 in good health. Both conserved end residues are part of each CDR3. D genes are given only for firm matches. Some rows have no size entry. The others give once, few or many, or a class for an expanded clone.

DNA,CDR3,J,V,D,size
TGTGCCAGCAGCCTGTGGGGGACTAATGAAAAACTGTTTTTT,CASSLWGTNEKLFF,TRBJ1-4,TRBV5-6,-,-
TGTGCTAGTGGTTTGTCGTACAATGAGCAGTTCTTC,CASGLSYNEQFF,TRBJ2-1,TRBV12-5,-,-
TGTGCCAGCAGCCCGGGACAGGAGATTAATCAGCCCCAGCATTTT,CASSPGQEINQPQHF,TRBJ1-5,TRBV5-8,TRBD1,-
TGTGCCAGCAGCATCCGGGACAGGGCCCCCAATGAGCAGTTCTTC,CASSIRDRAPNEQFF,TRBJ2-1,TRBV7-9,TRBD1,-
TGTGCCATCAGTGAAGGGGGCGCGGGAAATGAGCAGTTCTTC,CAISEGGAGNEQFF,TRBJ2-1,TRBV10-3,-,-
TGTGCCACCAGCAGGGGAGTTGGGAATTACAATGAGCAGTTCTTC,CATSRGVGNYNEQFF,TRBJ2-1,TRBV15,-,-
TGTGCCAGCAGCCTAATTGATTACGAGCAGTACTTC,CASSLIDYEQYF,TRBJ2-7,TRBV11-2,-,-
TGTGCCAGCTCCCCCCTCGGGTCCCTCTTAGAGACCCAGTACTTC,CASSPLGSLLETQYF,TRBJ2-5,TRBV7-9,-,-
TGTGCCAGCAGCTTGGGGTCAGCGGGAACCAGCACAGATACGCAGTATTTT,CASSLGSAGTSTDTQYF,TRBJ2-3,TRBV13,TRBD2,-
TGTGCCAGCAGTTATTCTCCAACAGGCTCCTACGAGCAGTACTTC,CASSYSPTGSYEQYF,TRBJ2-7,TRBV6-6,-,-
TGTGCCAGCTCACCACCGACGGAGGACACCGGGGAGCTGTTTTTT,CASSPPTEDTGELFF,TRBJ2-2,TRBV18,-,-
TGTGCCAGTAGTAGCAGCGGCTACTACAATGAGCAGTTCTTC,CASSSSGYYNEQFF,TRBJ2-1,TRBV19,-,-
TGTGCCAGCAGCCCTGGGGGAGCTGTTACAGATACGCAGTATTTT,CASSPGGAVTDTQYF,TRBJ2-3,TRBV14,-,once
TGTGCCAGCAGTCCCGGACTAGCCTACGAGCAGTACTTC,CASSPGLAYEQYF,TRBJ2-7,TRBV27,TRBD2,-
TGTGCCAGCAGGCTTTTAGCGGGAGAAAACTCCTACGAGCAGTACTTC,CASRLLAGENSYEQYF,TRBJ2-7,TRBV6-4,TRBD2,-
TGTGCCAGCAGCCCCTCCCGGGACAGGAGTAACGGGGAGCTGTTTTTT,CASSPSRDRSNGELFF,TRBJ2-2,TRBV21-1,-,-
TGTGCCAGTAGTATAAAGGGTTTGGGCACTGAAGCTTTCTTT,CASSIKGLGTEAFF,TRBJ1-1,TRBV19,-,-
TGTGCCAGCAGCGCCCAGGGGAGGGGGACCGGGGAGCTGTTTTTT,CASSAQGRGTGELFF,TRBJ2-2,TRBV9,-,-
TGTGCCAGCGGGGCTGTGGCTTTCTTT,CASGAVAFF,TRBJ1-1,TRBV6-1,-,-
TGTGCCAGCAGCTTAGATCGGGGGTTCGATGAGCAGTTCTTC,CASSLDRGFDEQFF,TRBJ2-1,TRBV7-9,-,-
TGTGCCAGCACCCCTAGGGAGACAGGCCCGATGGATGAGCAGTTCTTC,CASTPRETGPMDEQFF,TRBJ2-1,TRBV5-6,-,-
TGTGCCACCACTCCTTCCCGGACGGACCCCTACGAGCAGTACTTC,CATTPSRTDPYEQYF,TRBJ2-7,TRBV15,-,-
TGTGCCAGCAGGGAAACCGGGACAGGGATCTACGAGCAGTACTTC,CASRETGTGIYEQYF,TRBJ2-7,TRBV7-8,TRBD1,-
TGCGCCAGCAGCCAAGGTCAGGGAGAGGGCACTGAAGCTTTCTTT,CASSQGQGEGTEAFF,TRBJ1-1,TRBV4-1,-,-
TGTGCCAGCACCCCACGGGGCCTGAGCTCCTACGAGCAGTACTTC,CASTPRGLSSYEQYF,TRBJ2-7,TRBV28,-,-
TGTGCCAGCAGCCAAGGGGTCCAGGGGACCGGCTACAATGAGCAGTTCTTC,CASSQGVQGTGYNEQFF,TRBJ2-1,TRBV7-9,-,-
TGCAGCGTCGATCCGGGACTTGACTACAATGAGCAGTTCTTC,CSVDPGLDYNEQFF,TRBJ2-1,TRBV29-1,-,-
TGTGCCAGCAGTAAGGGAGCAGGGACGACTGAAGCTTTCTTT,CASSKGAGTTEAFF,TRBJ1-1,TRBV28,-,once
TGTGCCAGCAGGTGGTGGCAGGGGAGCACAGATACGCAGTATTTT,CASRWWQGSTDTQYF,TRBJ2-3,TRBV27,-,-
TGTGCCAGCAGCACAAACCAGGGGTTATACGAGCAGTACTTC,CASSTNQGLYEQYF,TRBJ2-7,TRBV5-4,-,-
TGTGCCAGCAGCCTAGAGTTAGGGCTTGACCAGTACTTC,CASSLELGLDQYF,TRBJ2-5,TRBV7-9,-,-